These T cell receptor beta chains were read from a single sample in a study of cytomegalovirus exposure and HLA in healthy donors. The assay was immunoSEQ multiplex PCR, and TCRdb's table has in-frame clones only and misses some. The data contain 60,000 to 90,000 clones, roughly 67% of them singletons. Sequences were obtained from PBMCs. The origin of the receptors is a man aged 40-49 years in good health and CMV-seropositive. CDR3s include the opening cysteine and the closing phenylalanine or tryptophan. Fields, in order: V gene, J gene, CDR3 protein.

V gene: TRBV12-5; J gene: TRBJ1-5; CDR3 protein: CASGLAQGARPQHF
V gene: TRBV9; J gene: TRBJ2-5; CDR3 protein: CASSVAGNQGQETQYF
V gene: TRBV5-5; J gene: TRBJ1-5; CDR3 protein: CASSFTESNQPQHF
V gene: TRBV6-5; J gene: TRBJ2-7; CDR3 protein: CASSYSAQGRTYEQYF
V gene: TRBV28; J gene: TRBJ1-2; CDR3 protein: CASSMGQNYGYTF
V gene: TRBV11-2; J gene: TRBJ2-3; CDR3 protein: CASSLSPGETDTQYF
V gene: TRBV7-3; J gene: TRBJ2-2; CDR3 protein: CASSPGGTNTGELFF
V gene: TRBV7-9; J gene: TRBJ2-1; CDR3 protein: CASSQDRDNEQFF
V gene: TRBV5-1; J gene: TRBJ2-6; CDR3 protein: CASSLDRTGANVLTF
V gene: TRBV6-5; J gene: TRBJ2-3; CDR3 protein: CASSYSGSKGTDTQYF
V gene: TRBV15; J gene: TRBJ2-3; CDR3 protein: CATSRDPPSGGSGTQYF
V gene: TRBV7-2; J gene: TRBJ2-3; CDR3 protein: CASALTGGDTQYF
V gene: TRBV2; J gene: TRBJ1-2; CDR3 protein: CASRTEQGVMNGYTF
V gene: TRBV7-8; J gene: TRBJ2-5; CDR3 protein: CASSRSRIGVEETQYF
V gene: TRBV27; J gene: TRBJ1-2; CDR3 protein: CASSLSDGVGYTF
V gene: TRBV5-1; J gene: TRBJ1-1; CDR3 protein: CASSLAEEGTEAFF
V gene: TRBV7-2; J gene: TRBJ2-7; CDR3 protein: CASSLGISGGARVYEQYF
V gene: TRBV14; J gene: TRBJ2-7; CDR3 protein: CASSQGQGPYEQYF
V gene: TRBV21-1; J gene: TRBJ1-2; CDR3 protein: CASSSGTGDGYTF
V gene: TRBV2; J gene: TRBJ2-1; CDR3 protein: CALLRGGNEQFF
V gene: TRBV4-3; J gene: TRBJ1-1; CDR3 protein: CASKITRDTEAFF
V gene: TRBV6-6; J gene: TRBJ1-5; CDR3 protein: CASSAGQGRSNQPQHF
V gene: TRBV6-5; J gene: TRBJ1-6; CDR3 protein: CASRTASNSPLHF
V gene: TRBV5-1; J gene: TRBJ2-7; CDR3 protein: CASSLAPPRGYEQYF
V gene: TRBV5-1; J gene: TRBJ1-4; CDR3 protein: CASSLTTTGQGLHEELFF
V gene: TRBV5-1; J gene: TRBJ2-3; CDR3 protein: CASSLGLAGVDTQYF
V gene: TRBV9; J gene: TRBJ1-2; CDR3 protein: CASSIGDGGIYGYTF
V gene: TRBV30; J gene: TRBJ1-2; CDR3 protein: CAWSPDYGYTF